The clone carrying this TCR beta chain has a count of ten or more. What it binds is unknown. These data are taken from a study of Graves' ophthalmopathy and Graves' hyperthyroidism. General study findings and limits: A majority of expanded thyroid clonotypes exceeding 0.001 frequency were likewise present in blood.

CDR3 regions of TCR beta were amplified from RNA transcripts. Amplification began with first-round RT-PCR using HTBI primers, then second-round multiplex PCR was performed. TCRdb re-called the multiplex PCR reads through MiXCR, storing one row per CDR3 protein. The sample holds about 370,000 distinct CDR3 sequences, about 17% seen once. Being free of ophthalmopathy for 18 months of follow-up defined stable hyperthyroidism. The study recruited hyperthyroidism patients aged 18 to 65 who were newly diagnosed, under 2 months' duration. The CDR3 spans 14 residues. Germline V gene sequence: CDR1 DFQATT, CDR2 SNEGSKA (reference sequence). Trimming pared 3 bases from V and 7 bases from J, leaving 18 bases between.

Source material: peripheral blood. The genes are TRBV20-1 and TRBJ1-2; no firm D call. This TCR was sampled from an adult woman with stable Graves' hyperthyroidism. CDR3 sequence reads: CSASLVAVTAGYTF. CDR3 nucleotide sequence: TGCAGTGCTAGCTTAGTAGCAGTGACTGCTGGCTACACCTTC.